This T cell receptor (beta chain) was identified in a study of blood T cell repertoires in COVID-19. About the study: PBMCs, B-cell-depleted T cells, or T cells provided the cDNA or gDNA that made up the material.

Recovered status in Cohort 3 required two negative PCRs, clearance, or symptom resolution. Repertoires were generated with immunoSEQ multiplex PCR, while TCRdb's copy carries only in-frame clones and drops some. The sample comprises approximately 300,000 clones, 80% to 90% of which are singletons, and 4.3% rests with the top ten. Germline assignment: CDR1 SGHDT and CDR2 YYEEEE. CDR3 length: 15 residues. Trimming stripped 2 bases from V and 0 bases from J, with 10 bases between. Sequencing was done on a sample of PBMCs or T cells enriched from blood (not recorded which). This clonotype was obtained from a woman aged 30 to 39 who had recovered from COVID-19. This sequence joins TRBV5-6 and TRBJ2-3; D is ambiguous. This CDR3 is CASSFGDISTDTQYF. The CDR3 bases are TGTGCCAGCAGCTTTGGCGACATTAGCACAGATACGCAGTATTTT.